The TCR beta chain under discussion was sequenced for a study of blood T cells in healthy people across ages. Whole-study context: Template switching retrieved approximately one barcoded beta molecule for each two T cells.

The CDR3 runs to 18 residues. V dropped 4 bases and J dropped 0; count of bases not matched to a gene: 5. CDR1 LGHDT and CDR2 YNNKEL come from the germline V gene (reference sequence). A second roughly 6 to 12 cycle PCR used barcoded and J-beta primers. TCRdb analysed the 5' RACE reads with MiXCR anew, one entry per CDR3 protein. The data contain fewer than 700,000 distinct CDR3 sequences, around half of them seen just once; the ten biggest clones take up about 22%. Sequencing was carried out using blood. This chain uses TRBV3-1 with TRBJ2-3, with 15 bases matching TRBD2. This TCR was recovered from an older man in good health. The CDR3 spells CASSPRTSGGGSTDTQYF. The CDR3 DNA reads TGTGCCAGCAGCCCGCGGACTAGCGGGGGGGGAAGCACAGATACGCAGTATTTT.